This TCR beta chain came from a study of blood T cell repertoires in COVID-19. About the research overall: Researchers got acute and convalescent COVID-19 samples from the United States, Italy and Spain.

This CDR3 is built from 15 residues. Trimming cost V 8 bases and J 5 bases, with 22 bases left between them. Germline assignment: CDR1 SNHLY and CDR2 FYNNEI. Assay: immunoSEQ multiplex PCR; the TCRdb copy retains only in-frame clones and omits some. The sample records about 250,000 clones, 85% to 95% being singletons. The sequenced sample was peripheral blood. This chain links TRBV2 with TRBJ2-7; weak D call: TRBD1 (6 bases). The sequence derives from a man younger than 40 with COVID-19, enrolled during active disease. CDR3 residues: CASVRQKTGFDEQYF. CDR3 sequence (DNA): TGTGCCAGCGTAAGACAAAAAACAGGGTTCGACGAGCAGTACTTC.